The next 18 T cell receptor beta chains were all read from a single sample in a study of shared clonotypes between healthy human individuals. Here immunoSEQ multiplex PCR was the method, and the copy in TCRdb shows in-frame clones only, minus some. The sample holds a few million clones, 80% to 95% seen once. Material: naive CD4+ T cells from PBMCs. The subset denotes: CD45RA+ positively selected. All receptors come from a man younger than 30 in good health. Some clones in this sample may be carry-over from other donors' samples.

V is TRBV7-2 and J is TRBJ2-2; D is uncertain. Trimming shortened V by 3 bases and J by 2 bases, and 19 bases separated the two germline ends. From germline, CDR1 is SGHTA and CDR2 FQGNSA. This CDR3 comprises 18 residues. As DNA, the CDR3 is TGTGCCAGCAGCTTGGGAAGGTTGCGGACCCCCAACACCGGGGAGCTGTTTTTT. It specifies CASSLGRLRTPNTGELFF.

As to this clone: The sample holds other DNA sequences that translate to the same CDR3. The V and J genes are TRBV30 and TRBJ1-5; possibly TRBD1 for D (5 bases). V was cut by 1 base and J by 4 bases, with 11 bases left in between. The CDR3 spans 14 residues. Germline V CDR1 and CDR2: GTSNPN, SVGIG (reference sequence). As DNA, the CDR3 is TGTGCCTGGAGTGCGGGGACTGCTAATCAGCCCCAGCATTTT. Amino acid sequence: CAWSAGTANQPQHF.

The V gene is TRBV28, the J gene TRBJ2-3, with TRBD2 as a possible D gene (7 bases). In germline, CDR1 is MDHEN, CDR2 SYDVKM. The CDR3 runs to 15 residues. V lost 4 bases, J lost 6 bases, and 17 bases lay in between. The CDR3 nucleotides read TGTGCCAGCAGTTCCTCGGGGGGCCCGCGTGATACGCAGTATTTT. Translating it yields CASSSSGGPRDTQYF.

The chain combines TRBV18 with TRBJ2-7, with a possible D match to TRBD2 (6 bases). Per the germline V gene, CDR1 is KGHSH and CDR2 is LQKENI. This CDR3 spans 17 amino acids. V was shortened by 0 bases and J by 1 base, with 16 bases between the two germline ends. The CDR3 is CASSPPGSGRESYEQYF. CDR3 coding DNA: TGTGCCAGCTCACCACCGGGATCCGGGAGAGAGTCCTACGAGCAGTACTTC.

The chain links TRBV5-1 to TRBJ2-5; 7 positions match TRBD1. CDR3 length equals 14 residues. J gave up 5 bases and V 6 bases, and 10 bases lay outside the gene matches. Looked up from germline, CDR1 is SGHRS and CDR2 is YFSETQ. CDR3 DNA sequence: TGCGCCAGCACCCTATCGACAGGGTGGGAGACCCAGTACTTC. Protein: CASTLSTGWETQYF.

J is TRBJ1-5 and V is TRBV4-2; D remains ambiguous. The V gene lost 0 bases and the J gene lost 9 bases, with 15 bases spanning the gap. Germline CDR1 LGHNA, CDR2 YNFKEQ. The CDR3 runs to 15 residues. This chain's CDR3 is CASSQDIAGPGPQHF. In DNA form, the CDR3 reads TGTGCCAGCAGCCAAGATATAGCAGGCCCAGGGCCCCAGCATTTT.

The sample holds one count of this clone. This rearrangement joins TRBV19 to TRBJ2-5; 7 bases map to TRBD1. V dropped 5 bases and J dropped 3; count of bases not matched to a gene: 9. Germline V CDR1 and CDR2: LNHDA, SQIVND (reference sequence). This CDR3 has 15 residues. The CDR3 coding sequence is TGTGCCAGTAGTCCTACGGGACAGTCGAAAGAGACCCAGTACTTC. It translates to CASSPTGQSKETQYF. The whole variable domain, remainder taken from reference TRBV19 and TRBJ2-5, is DGGITQSPKYLFRKEGQNVTLSCEQNLNHDAMYWYRQDPGQGLRLIYYSQIVNDFQKGDIAEGYSVSREKKESFPLTVTSAQKNPTAFYLCASSPTGQSKETQYFGPGTRLLVL.

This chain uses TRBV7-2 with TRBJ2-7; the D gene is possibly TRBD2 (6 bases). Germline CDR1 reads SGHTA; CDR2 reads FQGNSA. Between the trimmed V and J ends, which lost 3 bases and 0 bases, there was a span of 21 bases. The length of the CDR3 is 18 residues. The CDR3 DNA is TGTGCCAGCAGCTTCTCCCCGCAGGACTACCAGAGCTCCTACGAGCAGTACTTC. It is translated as CASSFSPQDYQSSYEQYF.

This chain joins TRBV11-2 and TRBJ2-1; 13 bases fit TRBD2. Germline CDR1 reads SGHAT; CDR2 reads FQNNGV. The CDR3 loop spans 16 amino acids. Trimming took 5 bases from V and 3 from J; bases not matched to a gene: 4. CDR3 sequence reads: CASSRTSGRYYNEQFF. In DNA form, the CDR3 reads TGTGCCAGCAGCCGGACTAGCGGGAGATACTACAATGAGCAGTTCTTC.

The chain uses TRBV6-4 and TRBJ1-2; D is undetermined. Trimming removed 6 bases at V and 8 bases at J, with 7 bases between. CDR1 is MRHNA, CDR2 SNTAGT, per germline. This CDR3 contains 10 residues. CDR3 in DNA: TGTGCCAGCAGCCCCAGGGGCTACACCTTC. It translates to CASSPRGYTF.

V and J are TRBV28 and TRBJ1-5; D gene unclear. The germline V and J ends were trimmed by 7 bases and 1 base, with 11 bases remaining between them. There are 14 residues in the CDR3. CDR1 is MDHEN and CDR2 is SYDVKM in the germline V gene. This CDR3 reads CASMMGGSNQPQHF. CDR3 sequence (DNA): TGTGCCAGCATGATGGGTGGGAGCAATCAGCCCCAGCATTTT.

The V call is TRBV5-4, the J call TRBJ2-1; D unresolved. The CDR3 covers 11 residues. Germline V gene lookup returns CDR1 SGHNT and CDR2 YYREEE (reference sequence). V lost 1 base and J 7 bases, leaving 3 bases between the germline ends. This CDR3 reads CASSLMNEQFF. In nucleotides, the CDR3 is TGTGCCAGCAGCTTGATGAATGAGCAGTTCTTC.

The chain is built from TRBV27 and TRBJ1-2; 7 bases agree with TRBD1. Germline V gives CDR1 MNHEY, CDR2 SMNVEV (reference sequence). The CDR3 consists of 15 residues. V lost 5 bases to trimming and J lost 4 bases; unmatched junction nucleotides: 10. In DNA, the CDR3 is TGTGCCAGCAGTGCCCGGACAGGCGCAGGCTATGGCTACACCTTC. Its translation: CASSARTGAGYGYTF.

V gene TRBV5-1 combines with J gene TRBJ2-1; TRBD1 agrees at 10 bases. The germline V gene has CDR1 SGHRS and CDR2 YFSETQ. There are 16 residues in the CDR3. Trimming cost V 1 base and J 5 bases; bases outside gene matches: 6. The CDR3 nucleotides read TGCGCCAGCAGCTTGACCCCGGGACAGGGGCACAATGAGCAGTTCTTC. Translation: CASSLTPGQGHNEQFF. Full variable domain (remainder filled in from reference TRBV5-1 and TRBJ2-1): KAGVTQTPRYLIKTRGQQVTLSCSPISGHRSVSWYQQTPGQGLQFLFEYFSETQRNKGNFPGRFSGRQFSNSRSEMNVSTLELGDSALYLCASSLTPGQGHNEQFFGPGTRLTVL.

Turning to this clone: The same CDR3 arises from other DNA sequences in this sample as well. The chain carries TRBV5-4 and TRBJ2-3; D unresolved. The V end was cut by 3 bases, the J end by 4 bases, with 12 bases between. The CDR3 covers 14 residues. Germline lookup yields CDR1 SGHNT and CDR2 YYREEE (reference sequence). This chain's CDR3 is CASSSKTGADTQYF. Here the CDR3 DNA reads TGTGCCAGCAGCTCTAAGACGGGCGCAGATACGCAGTATTTT.

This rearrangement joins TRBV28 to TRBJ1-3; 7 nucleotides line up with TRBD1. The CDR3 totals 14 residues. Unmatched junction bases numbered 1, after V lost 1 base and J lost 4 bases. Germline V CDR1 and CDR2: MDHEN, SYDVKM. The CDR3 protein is CASSLSQGGNTIYF. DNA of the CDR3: TGTGCCAGCAGTTTATCACAGGGGGGAAACACCATATATTTT.

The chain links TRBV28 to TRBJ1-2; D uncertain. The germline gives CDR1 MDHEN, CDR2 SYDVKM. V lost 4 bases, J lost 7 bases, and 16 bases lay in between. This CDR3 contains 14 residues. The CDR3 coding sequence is TGTGCCAGCAGTTCGGTTATGGCGCGGGGTGGCTACACCTTC. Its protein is CASSSVMARGGYTF.

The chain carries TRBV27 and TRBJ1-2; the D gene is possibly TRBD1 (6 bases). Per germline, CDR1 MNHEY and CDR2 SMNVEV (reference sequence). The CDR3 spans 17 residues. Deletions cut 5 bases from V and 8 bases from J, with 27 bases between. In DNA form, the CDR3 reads TGTGCCAGCAGTGAACGGACAGCAATTCGCCTCCTCGGGGGCTACACCTTC. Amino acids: CASSERTAIRLLGGYTF.